This record covers a single T cell receptor beta chain. In the authors' workflow: Estimated nucleated cell counts came from reference gene primer amplification. The table came from immunoSEQ multiplex PCR; TCRdb's copy has only in-frame clones and leaves some out. For V, J and clone size, that table is used; D and trimming come from the DNA. Among about 120,000 clones listed, roughly 91% were seen once. This record comes from a study of blood T cell repertoires in COVID-19. The overall study: Acute-phase and convalescent COVID-19 samples originated in the United States, Italy and Spain. Sources were T cells, B-cell-depleted T cells, or PBMCs; the material itself was cDNA or gDNA.

The CDR3 sequence is 17 residues long. The sequence derives from a human donor in a cohort sampled during active COVID-19. Sequencing was performed on peripheral blood. The chain recombines TRBV21-1 with TRBJ2-6; the listed D gene, TRBD1, was not tested against the DNA. TRBV21-1 has pseudogene status. The CDR3 sequence: CASSRTGGLSGANVLTF. The DNA of the CDR3 is TGTGCCAGCAGCAGGACAGGGGGTCTCTCTGGGGCCAACGTCCTGACTTTC.